This is a list of T cell receptor beta chains from one sample in a study of beta chain features in type 1 diabetes. Measured with immunoSEQ multiplex PCR; TCRdb has only the in-frame clones, and not every one. The data show hundreds of thousands of clones, about an eighth seen once. Specimen: naive CD4+ T cells from blood. All receptors derive from a man aged 18 to 29 with type 1 diabetes. CDR3s include the opening cysteine and the closing phenylalanine or tryptophan. The D gene is left open where the match is weak. Clone size, where shown, is once, few, many, or a class for clones that have expanded.

j_call cdr3_length clone_size v_call d_call cdr3_aa cdr3_nt
TRBJ2-7 16 - TRBV4-3 TRBD1 CASSQGWDREIYEQYF TGCGCCAGCAGCCAAGGTTGGGACAGGGAGATCTACGAGCAGTACTTC
TRBJ2-3 15 few TRBV7-2 TRBD2 CASSLSGRARDTQYF TGTGCCAGCAGCCTTAGCGGGAGGGCAAGGGATACGCAGTATTTT
TRBJ2-7 11 few TRBV30 - CAWTRAYEQYF TGTGCCTGGACCCGAGCATACGAGCAGTACTTC
TRBJ2-7 13 - TRBV30 TRBD2 CAWSTSGSYEQYF TGTGCCTGGTCTACTAGCGGATCCTACGAGCAGTACTTC
TRBJ2-7 14 - TRBV4-1 - CASSQGPRSYEQYF TGCGCCAGCAGCCAAGGCCCGAGGTCCTACGAGCAGTACTTC
TRBJ2-7 16 - TRBV7-6 TRBD2 CASSLPGLAGRYEQYF TGTGCCAGCAGCCTACCGGGACTAGCGGGAAGATACGAGCAGTACTTC
TRBJ2-7 14 few TRBV27 TRBD1 CASTSMTGLNEQYF TGTGCCAGCACCAGTATGACAGGGCTCAACGAGCAGTACTTC
TRBJ2-7 12 - TRBV28 - CASRLAGYEQYF TGTGCCAGCAGACTAGCCGGGTACGAGCAGTACTTC
TRBJ2-3 16 - TRBV29-1 TRBD1 CSAGQGAFLDRDTQYF TGCAGCGCTGGACAGGGGGCGTTCCTAGATCGGGATACGCAGTATTTT
TRBJ1-1 15 few TRBV30 - CACNLPGTVNTEAFF TGTGCCTGCAACCTGCCGGGGACGGTGAACACTGAAGCTTTCTTT
TRBJ2-1 15 - TRBV13 TRBD2 CASSHRTSGYNEQFF TGTGCCAGCAGCCATCGGACTAGCGGGTACAATGAGCAGTTCTTC
TRBJ2-6 14 few TRBV6-6 - CASDPSSGANVLTF TGTGCCAGCGACCCCAGCTCTGGGGCCAACGTCCTGACTTTC
TRBJ1-2 13 few TRBV7-2 - CASTPQGFYGYTF TGTGCCAGCACTCCACAGGGATTCTATGGCTACACCTTC
TRBJ2-7 12 few TRBV7-9 - CASSKSSYEQYF TGTGCCAGCAGTAAGAGCTCCTACGAGCAGTACTTC
TRBJ1-3 13 few TRBV28 - CASVERGKGTIYF TGTGCCAGCGTCGAGCGGGGGAAAGGCACCATATATTTT
TRBJ2-5 18 few TRBV2 - CASSEVGRLGPGQETQYF TGTGCCAGCAGTGAAGTCGGTCGGCTGGGGCCGGGACAAGAGACCCAGTACTTC
TRBJ2-7 13 few TRBV7-3 - CASSLRGFDEQYF TGTGCCAGCAGCTTAAGAGGTTTCGACGAGCAGTACTTC
TRBJ1-6 14 few TRBV30 - CAWTRDLGGSPLHF TGTGCCTGGACCCGGGACCTAGGCGGTTCACCCCTCCACTTT
TRBJ1-2 14 - TRBV28 TRBD1 CASSLMGQNYGYTF TGTGCCAGCAGTTTAATGGGACAGAACTATGGCTACACCTTC
TRBJ2-6 18 - TRBV19 - CASSIEGRGFRGANVLTF TGTGCCAGTAGTATAGAAGGCCGAGGTTTTAGAGGGGCCAACGTCCTGACTTTC
TRBJ2-5 13 few TRBV30 - CAWSLRAQETQYF TGTGCCTGGAGTCTGCGGGCCCAAGAGACCCAGTACTTC
TRBJ2-1 16 few TRBV30 TRBD2 CAWSVLLAGGRGEQFF TGTGCCTGGAGTGTACTCCTAGCGGGAGGGAGGGGTGAGCAGTTCTTC
TRBJ1-1 12 few TRBV7-9 - CASSPDQRRAFF TGTGCCAGCAGCCCCGATCAACGAAGAGCTTTCTTT
TRBJ1-6 16 few TRBV5-6 - CASRRRGSSYNSPLHF TGTGCCAGCAGACGCAGGGGAAGCTCCTATAATTCACCCCTCCACTTT
TRBJ2-4 16 few TRBV28 - CASSETDAIAKNIQYF TGTGCCAGCAGTGAGACAGACGCCATAGCCAAAAACATTCAGTACTTC
TRBJ2-2 14 few TRBV27 - CASSPQANTGELFF TGTGCCAGCAGTCCTCAGGCGAACACCGGGGAGCTGTTTTTT